Sequencing of this T cell receptor (beta chain) was carried out in a study of blood T cell repertoires in COVID-19. The authors' processing: Amplification of reference gene primers was used by the study to estimate nucleated cell counts. Clones were read by immunoSEQ multiplex PCR, and TCRdb kept only the in-frame ones, dropping some. Clone size and V and J calls were adopted from that table, with D and trimming inferred from the DNA. The sample has some 68,000 clones; roughly 88% are singletons. Germline CDR1 is SEHNR and CDR2 is FQNEAQ (reference sequence). The germline V and J ends were trimmed by 5 bases and 4 bases, with 14 bases remaining between them. The CDR3 has 14 amino acids.

The chain is built from TRBV7-9 and TRBJ2-5; D might be TRBD2 (7 bases). Sequences were obtained from peripheral blood. This sequence originates from a human donor in a cohort sampled during active COVID-19. CDR3 loop: CASSVRGGGETQYF. DNA for the CDR3: TGTGCCAGCAGCGTCAGGGGAGGGGGAGAGACCCAGTACTTC.